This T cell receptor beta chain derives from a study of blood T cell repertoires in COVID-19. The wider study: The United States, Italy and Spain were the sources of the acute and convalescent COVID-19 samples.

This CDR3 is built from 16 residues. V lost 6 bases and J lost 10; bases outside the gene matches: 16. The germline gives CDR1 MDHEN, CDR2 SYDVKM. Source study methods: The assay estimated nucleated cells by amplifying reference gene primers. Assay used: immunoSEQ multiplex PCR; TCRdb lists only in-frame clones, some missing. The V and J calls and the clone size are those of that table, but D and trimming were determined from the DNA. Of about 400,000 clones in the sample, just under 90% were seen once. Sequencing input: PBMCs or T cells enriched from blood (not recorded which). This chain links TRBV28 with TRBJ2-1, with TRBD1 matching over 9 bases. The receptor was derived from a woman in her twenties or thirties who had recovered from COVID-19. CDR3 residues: CASRPPGTGKFAEQFF. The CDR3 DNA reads TGTGCCAGCAGACCTCCCGGGACAGGGAAATTTGCGGAGCAGTTCTTC.